One sample yielded the 28 T cell receptor beta chains listed below, sequenced in a study of shared clonotypes between healthy human individuals. The assay was immunoSEQ multiplex PCR, and TCRdb's table has in-frame clones only and misses some. The data contain around 1.9 million clones, about 93% of them singletons. In the naive CD8 group, cells lacked CD45RO and were positively selected for CCR7, so terminally differentiated effector memory CD45RA+ cells were left out. Sequencing was performed on naive CD8+ T cells from PBMCs. These receptor sequences come from a man aged 18 to 30 in good health. Some clones in this sample may be carry-over from other donors' samples.

The chain links TRBV2 to TRBJ1-5; D may be TRBD1 (5 bases). Germline V gene data show CDR1 as SNHLY and CDR2 as FYNNEI. V lost 0 bases, J lost 0 bases, and 6 bases lay in between. This CDR3 has 15 residues. CDR3 DNA: TGTGCCAGCAGTGAAGCAGGGGATAGCAATCAGCCCCAGCATTTT. Its translation is CASSEAGDSNQPQHF.

The chain combines TRBV29-1 with TRBJ2-7, with a possible D match to TRBD2 (7 bases). Germline V gives CDR1 SQVTM, CDR2 ANQGSEA. The CDR3 is made up of 13 amino acids. Trimming removed 7 bases at V and 3 bases at J, with 16 bases between. In DNA, the CDR3 is TGCAGCGCGGGGGGCCGGACTCTCTACGAGCAGTACTTC. It is translated as CSAGGRTLYEQYF.

Only one count was recorded for this clone. The chain uses TRBV5-1 and TRBJ2-3; the D gene is possibly TRBD2 (5 bases). V was cut by 5 bases and J by 2 bases, with 12 bases left in between. CDR3 length equals 14 residues. Looked up from germline, CDR1 is SGHRS and CDR2 is YFSETQ. DNA for the CDR3: TGCGCCAGCAGAACTGAGGGCTACACAGATACGCAGTATTTT. Translating it yields CASRTEGYTDTQYF.

This clone was found once. The V and J genes are TRBV7-7 and TRBJ2-5; tentative D call: TRBD2 (6 bases). With 5 bases removed from V and 4 bases from J, the gap between germline ends came to 11 bases. The CDR3 consists of 13 residues. Per the germline V gene, CDR1 is SSHAT and CDR2 is FNYEAQ (reference sequence). The CDR3 DNA sequence: TGTGCCAGCAGCACGGGACTCCGAGAGACCCAGTACTTC. Its protein product is CASSTGLRETQYF. Variable domain in full (rest from reference TRBV7-7 and TRBJ2-5): GAGVSQSPRYKVTKRGQDVTLRCDPISSHATLYWYQQALGQGPEFLTYFNYEAQPDKSGLPSDRFSAERPEGSISTLTIQRTEQRDSAMYRCASSTGLRETQYFGPGTRLLVL.

The chain uses TRBV18 and TRBJ2-2; 13 bases line up with TRBD2. V lost 3 bases to trimming and J lost 5 bases; unmatched junction nucleotides: 3. The CDR3 extends over 16 amino acids. Germline V CDR1 and CDR2: KGHSH, LQKENI. The CDR3 nucleotides are TGTGCCAGCTCACCGCAGACTAGCGGGAGGACCGGGGAGCTGTTTTTT. This encodes CASSPQTSGRTGELFF.

As for this clone: This CDR3 is also generated by other DNA sequences in the sample. The chain recombines TRBV4-1 with TRBJ2-7, with 7 bases aligning to TRBD1. This CDR3 is 14 amino acids long. V lost 4 bases, J lost 3 bases, and 6 bases stayed unmatched. CDR1 is MGHRA and CDR2 is YSYEKL in the germline V gene. CDR3 bases: TGCGCCAGCAGCCCTAGGGACAGTTACTACGAGCAGTACTTC. Protein product: CASSPRDSYYEQYF.

The chain links TRBV6-5 to TRBJ2-7; TRBD1 agrees at 7 bases. Germline V lookup: CDR1 MNHEY, CDR2 SVGAGI. Trimming removed 6 bases from V and 6 bases from J; junction bases left unmatched: 14. This CDR3 contains 15 residues. In DNA, the CDR3 is TGTGCCAGCAGGGCAGGGACAGAGTTATTTAGCGAGCAGTACTTC. Amino acids: CASRAGTELFSEQYF.

Concerning this clone: Distinct nucleotide sequences in the sample also encode this CDR3. The V call is TRBV7-8, the J call TRBJ2-1; no reliable D call. The CDR3 spans 12 residues. Trimming cost V 0 bases and J 6 bases, with 3 bases left between them. Germline V gene data show CDR1 as SGHVS and CDR2 as FQNEAQ. The CDR3 bases are TGTGCCAGCAGCTTAGCCCCCAATGAGCAGTTCTTC. Protein sequence: CASSLAPNEQFF.

Remarks on this clone: Other DNA sequences in the sample encode the same CDR3. The chain recombines TRBV27 with TRBJ1-1, with TRBD1 as a possible D gene (6 bases). The CDR3 is 13 amino acids. CDR1 and CDR2 from the germline V gene are MNHEY and SMNVEV (reference sequence). Between the trimmed V and J ends, which lost 3 bases and 4 bases, there was a span of 9 bases. The CDR3 protein is CASSFGRGTEAFF. The CDR3 DNA reads as TGTGCCAGCAGTTTCGGCAGGGGCACTGAAGCTTTCTTT.

This CDR3 reads CASSPRDSKGGNTIYF. The CDR3 DNA reads TGCGCCAGCAGCCCCCGGGACTCCAAGGGGGGAAACACCATATATTTT. The chain couples TRBV5-1 to TRBJ1-3, with D possibly being TRBD1 (5 bases). The V and J ends lost 4 bases and 4 bases respectively, with 18 bases between them. Germline V CDR1 and CDR2: SGHRS, YFSETQ. The length of the CDR3 is 16 residues.

The V and J genes are TRBV13 and TRBJ2-7; D may be TRBD1 (6 bases). Germline CDR1 reads PRHDT; CDR2 reads FYEKMQ (reference sequence). The CDR3 contains 16 residues. Trimming took off 5 bases at V and 0 bases at J, with 17 bases between the two ends. The CDR3 region is CASSLLTGIDSYEQYF. The CDR3, as DNA: TGTGCCAGCAGCCTTCTCACAGGGATAGACTCCTACGAGCAGTACTTC.

V and J are TRBV6-1 and TRBJ2-1; 8 nucleotides match TRBD2. Germline V gene lookup returns CDR1 MNHNS and CDR2 SASEGT. V shed 0 bases, J shed 2 bases, and the junction held 6 bases outside the gene matches. This CDR3 is 17 amino acids long. The CDR3: CASSEALLAGPYNEQFF. CDR3 nucleotide sequence: TGTGCCAGCAGTGAAGCTTTGCTAGCGGGCCCCTACAATGAGCAGTTCTTC.

In its sample, this clone was seen once. Other DNA sequences in this specimen translate into the identical CDR3. The J gene is TRBJ2-1, the V gene TRBV9, with a weak D call TRBD1 (6 bases). Trimming stripped 0 bases from V and 0 bases from J, with 10 bases between. Germline lookup yields CDR1 SGDLS and CDR2 YYNGEE. The CDR3 covers 16 residues. This CDR3 reads CASSVGGRSSYNEQFF. CDR3 bases: TGTGCCAGCAGCGTAGGGGGGCGGAGCTCCTACAATGAGCAGTTCTTC.

The chain links TRBV28 to TRBJ2-7; the D is unclear. The V end was cut by 1 base, the J end by 2 bases, with 6 bases between. CDR3 length equals 13 residues. Germline-derived CDR1 and CDR2 are MDHEN and SYDVKM. DNA of the CDR3: TGTGCCAGCAGTTTATACACTACCTACGAGCAGTACTTC. Its protein is CASSLYTTYEQYF.

CDR3 residues: CASSLRESGGELFF. For the CDR3, the DNA is TGTGCCAGCAGCCTGCGGGAATCCGGCGGGGAGCTGTTTTTT. This sequence joins TRBV7-9 and TRBJ2-2; D is perhaps TRBD2 (6 bases). The CDR3 covers 14 residues. CDR1 is SEHNR, CDR2 FQNEAQ, per germline (reference sequence). Deletions cut 5 bases from V and 7 bases from J, with 14 bases between.

V is TRBV29-1 and J is TRBJ2-5; D possibly corresponds to TRBD1 (5 bases). Germline-derived CDR1 and CDR2 are SQVTM and ANQGSEA. This CDR3 is 14 amino acids long. V lost 4 bases and J lost 1, with 13 bases in between. DNA of the CDR3: TGCAGCGTTGGGCCACAGGCCCCCCAAGAGACCCAGTACTTC. Residues: CSVGPQAPQETQYF.

J is TRBJ1-4 and V is TRBV15, with D uncertain. V lost 3 bases and J lost 11, with 19 bases in between. The CDR3 runs 15 residues. Germline V lookup: CDR1 LNHNV, CDR2 YYDKDF (reference sequence). Here the CDR3 reads CATSSPHHLGAKLFF. The CDR3 DNA reads as TGTGCCACCAGCAGCCCCCATCACCTTGGAGCGAAACTGTTTTTT.

V usage is TRBV7-8 and J usage is TRBJ2-2, with a possible D match to TRBD1 (6 bases). CDR1 and CDR2 from the germline V gene are SGHVS and FQNEAQ. CDR3 length: 17 residues. V dropped 5 bases and J dropped 5 bases, with 21 bases sitting between them. The CDR3 loop is CASSPPFSGAITGELFF. The CDR3 DNA sequence: TGTGCCAGCAGCCCCCCATTCTCAGGGGCGATTACCGGGGAGCTGTTTTTT. Variable domain in full (rest from reference TRBV7-8 and TRBJ2-2): GAGVSQSPRYKVAKRGQDVALRCDPISGHVSLFWYQQALGQGPEFLTYFQNEAQLDKSGLPSDRFFAERPEGSVSTLKIQRTQQEDSAVYLCASSPPFSGAITGELFFGEGSRLTVL.

The sample holds one count of this clone. This rearrangement joins TRBV19 to TRBJ2-2, with 8 bases that match TRBD1. In germline, CDR1 is LNHDA, CDR2 SQIVND (reference sequence). This CDR3 contains 15 residues. The junction had 4 bases not matched to a gene; V was cut back by 6 bases and J by 1 base. CDR3 in DNA: TGTGCCAGTAGAACCGGGACAGGGAACACCGGGGAGCTGTTTTTT. Protein product: CASRTGTGNTGELFF.

The gene calls are TRBV10-1 and TRBJ2-2; D may be TRBD2 (5 bases). Trimming took off 4 bases at V and 5 bases at J, with 8 bases between the two ends. The CDR3 totals 13 residues. Germline assignment: CDR1 WNHNN and CDR2 SYGVQD (reference sequence). The CDR3: CASSAEVTGELFF. The CDR3 DNA reads as TGCGCCAGCAGTGCGGAGGTAACCGGGGAGCTGTTTTTT.

Points on this clone: Other DNA sequences in this specimen translate into the identical CDR3. The V gene is TRBV27, the J gene TRBJ2-7; 7 nucleotides match TRBD2. The length of the CDR3 is 13 residues. Germline V gene lookup returns CDR1 MNHEY and CDR2 SMNVEV (reference sequence). V shed 4 bases, J shed 4 bases, and the junction held 4 bases outside the gene matches. The CDR3 bases are TGTGCCAGCAGTTGGGGGGGTAGTTACGAGCAGTACTTC. This gives the protein CASSWGGSYEQYF.

This chain links TRBV11-3 with TRBJ2-2; TRBD2 matches 10 bases. CDR1 and CDR2 from the germline V gene are SGHNT and YENEEA. V lost 7 bases and J lost 5; bases outside the gene matches: 10. The CDR3 runs to 16 residues. The CDR3 region has the DNA TGTGCCAGCACTCCTGGGGGGACTAGCGTTACCGGGGAGCTGTTTTTT. Translation: CASTPGGTSVTGELFF.

J is TRBJ1-2 and V is TRBV7-9, with a weak D call TRBD1 (5 bases). V lost 1 base and J 6 bases, leaving 12 bases between the germline ends. CDR3 length equals 14 residues. Germline CDR1 and CDR2: SEHNR and FQNEAQ (reference sequence). CDR3 protein: CASSLVGELDGYTF. The DNA of the CDR3 is TGTGCCAGCAGCTTAGTGGGGGAGTTGGATGGCTACACCTTC.

Here the CDR3 DNA reads TGTGCCAGCAGGACCGGTGGGACTGAAGCTTTCTTT. It is translated as CASRTGGTEAFF. The V gene is TRBV6-6, the J gene TRBJ1-1; no definite D call. CDR3 size: 12 residues. CDR1 is MNHNY and CDR2 is SVGAGI in the germline V gene (reference sequence). Trimming left V 6 bases short and J 5 bases short, with 10 bases between.

Comments on this clone: Distinct nucleotide sequences in the sample also encode this CDR3. CDR3 in DNA: TGTGCCAGCAGCTTTCCGGAATACTACGAGCAGTACTTC. It encodes CASSFPEYYEQYF. The J gene is TRBJ2-7, the V gene TRBV7-9; D is ambiguous. Germline V gene sequence: CDR1 SEHNR, CDR2 FQNEAQ (reference sequence). The V gene lost 3 bases and the J gene lost 3 bases, with 9 bases spanning the gap. This CDR3 contains 13 residues.

The chain recombines TRBV9 with TRBJ2-3; TRBD2 matches 9 bases. This CDR3 has 15 residues. Germline V lookup: CDR1 SGDLS, CDR2 YYNGEE. V shed 0 bases, J shed 4 bases, and the junction held 3 bases outside the gene matches. The CDR3 sequence is CASSVGKREADTQYF. The CDR3 nucleotides read TGTGCCAGCAGCGTAGGAAAGCGGGAGGCAGATACGCAGTATTTT.

This clone was seen more than once but under ten times. The chain recombines TRBV2 with TRBJ2-7; D might be TRBD1 (6 bases). CDR3 length: 12 amino acids. V dropped 4 bases and J dropped 2 bases, with 6 bases sitting between them. Germline V CDR1 and CDR2: SNHLY, FYNNEI. The CDR3 nucleotides read TGTGCCAGCAGTGGACAGGCCTACGAGCAGTACTTC. The encoded protein is CASSGQAYEQYF.

This chain joins TRBV7-9 and TRBJ2-7; D tentatively fits TRBD1 or TRBD2 (5 bases each). With 8 bases removed from V and 3 bases from J, the gap between germline ends came to 11 bases. There are 12 residues in the CDR3. Germline CDR1 and CDR2: SEHNR and FQNEAQ (reference sequence). This chain's CDR3 is CASQVGDYEQYF. Here the CDR3 DNA reads TGTGCCAGCCAGGTGGGGGACTACGAGCAGTACTTC.